This T cell receptor beta chain derives from a study of T-cell reconstitution after alpha-beta-depleted transplantation in children. This clonotype was found a few times. The antigen is unknown. Trimming removed 3 bases from V and 6 bases from J, with 10 bases in between. Germline V gives CDR1 LNHNV, CDR2 YYDKDF (reference sequence). The CDR3 runs to 13 residues. As it was prepared, the TCRbeta library received unique molecular identifiers. TCRdb reanalysed the PCR reads using MiXCR and keeps one entry per CDR3 protein. The table has about 900,000 distinct CDR3 sequences, less than 30% seen once. Study findings and constraints: Certain patients had high TCRbeta diversity at day 60, and it came from recipient T cells and thymic progenitors that survived. Several hundred graft clones that had expanded were reportedly the source of alpha-beta T cells about two months after transplant. Fresh T-cell production supplied most of the T-cell counts and diversity seen one year after transplant.

The TCR comes from a boy less than two years old who had a stem cell transplant for SCID, so the T cells may come from the graft donor. The chain combines TRBV15 with TRBJ2-3, with a possible D match to TRBD1 (6 bases). The sequences come from PBMCs, mostly from graft donor cells, collected 360 days after TCRalphabeta/CD19-depleted stem cell transplant. CDR3 in amino acids: CATSRGAPDTQYF. The CDR3 DNA sequence: TGTGCCACCAGCAGGGGGGCGCCGGATACGCAGTATTTT. Full variable domain (rest looked up from reference TRBV15 and TRBJ2-3): DAMVIQNPRYQVTQFGKPVTLSCSQTLNHNVMYWYQQKSSQAPKLLFHYYDKDFNNEADTPDNFQSRRPNTSFCFLDIRSPGLGDTAMYLCATSRGAPDTQYFGPGTRLTVL.